This T cell receptor beta chain was sequenced in a study of regulatory T cells in long-lasting Graves disease. Study-level findings and limits: The sample size was small, and this may have reduced accuracy.

Concerning this clonotype: As yet, its antigen is unknown.

V lost 6 bases and J lost 1, with 9 bases in between. Looked up from germline, CDR1 is MNHNS and CDR2 is SASEGT. The CDR3 is 13 residues long. The time point was: newly diagnosed GD, antithyroid drugs for less than 3 months. With RNA extracted from PBMCs as input, the TCR library was made. TCR beta libraries were built with iRepertoire HTBI primers and Arm-PCR of CDR3 regions. TCRdb ran MiXCR on the multiplex PCR reads and lists one entry per CDR3 protein. Of approximately 350,000 distinct CDR3 sequences listed, 12% are singletons. These data also featured in a second study, about T cells in Graves' hyperthyroidism and ophthalmopathy.

This chain joins TRBV6-1 and TRBJ1-2; no reliable D call. The receptor was derived from a woman between 18 and 29 years old with Graves disease. The specimen was peripheral blood mononuclear cells (PBMCs), collected at new diagnosis, from a patient treated with antithyroid drugs. In DNA, the CDR3 is TGTGCCAGCAGATCCCACAGTAACTATGGCTACACCTTC. It is translated as CASRSHSNYGYTF.